This T cell receptor beta chain came from a study of CD8+CD57+ T cells in acquired aplastic anemia. At the level of the study: CD4+ and CD8+ cells, once sorted, gave DNA averaging approximately 3 ug. Findings and limits, study-wide: A set of approximately 29 CD8+ CDR3 sequences was shared between patients and controls, and these sequences appeared highly expressed in patients.

The V end lost 4 bases, the J end lost 7 bases, and 9 bases lay between the germline ends. CDR1 is SGHNT and CDR2 is YYREEE in the germline V gene (reference sequence). This CDR3 has 12 residues. Both TCR beta VDJ combination and CDR3 sequence profiling were carried out. Genomic DNA was the template for this profiling. TCRdb recomputed calls from the reads with MiXCR, one row per CDR3 protein. There are 200,000 to 250,000 distinct CDR3 sequences in the sample; about 37% occur only once, and 1.1% lies in the top ten. With regard to this clonotype: What it recognizes is unknown.

The V call is TRBV5-4, the J call TRBJ1-5, with D maybe TRBD1 (6 bases). Sequenced: sorted CD4+, CD8+, or CD8+CD57+ T cells (not recorded which) from PBMCs. This receptor was taken from a human donor in good health, serving as a control. This CDR3 is CASSIGGQPQHF. CDR3 nucleotides: TGTGCCAGCAGCATAGGGGGGCAGCCCCAGCATTTT.